These 7 T cell receptor beta chains share one sample of origin, sequenced in a study of CD8+ T cells in alopecia areata. Treatment: oral pan-JAK inhibitor, 5-10 mg twice daily. Reverse transcribed after extraction, RNA yielded cDNA as the sequencing template. Assay: immunoSEQ multiplex PCR; the TCRdb copy retains only in-frame clones and omits some. This sample has approximately 160,000 clones; approximately 62% occur once, and the top ten carry around 14%. The source was CD4+ T cells sorted from blood, collected at week 24, from a patient treated with tofacitinib. Receptors originate from a human donor with alopecia areata.

As to this clone: Distinct nucleotide sequences in the sample also encode this CDR3. This chain's CDR3 is CASSLRQGGNTEAFF. CDR3 coding DNA: TGCGCCAGCAGCCTTCGGCAGGGCGGGAACACTGAAGCTTTCTTT. The chain carries TRBV5-1 and TRBJ1-1; tentative D call: TRBD1 (5 bases). The CDR3 is 15 residues long. Germline V gene sequence: CDR1 SGHRS, CDR2 YFSETQ. Trimming shortened V by 4 bases and J by 1 base, and 14 bases separated the two germline ends.

This clone was found once. This chain uses TRBV29-1 with TRBJ2-5; possibly TRBD2 for D (5 bases). The CDR3 totals 16 residues. V was pared by 4 bases and J by 4 bases, with 22 bases between. CDR1 is SQVTM and CDR2 is ANQGSEA in the germline V gene. CDR3 loop: CSVGLRAVTWGETQYF. The CDR3 DNA sequence: TGCAGCGTTGGGTTGCGGGCTGTAACTTGGGGAGAGACCCAGTACTTC. Looking up the rest from reference TRBV29-1 and TRBJ2-5 gives the full variable domain: SAVISQKPSRDICQRGTSLTIQCQVDSQVTMMFWYRQQPGQSLTLIATANQGSEATYESGFVIDKFPISRPNLTFSTLTVSNMSPEDSSIYLCSVGLRAVTWGETQYFGPGTRLLVL.

This clone was recorded only once. The chain couples TRBV11-2 to TRBJ2-7, with D unresolved. Germline loops: CDR1 SGHAT, CDR2 FQNNGV. The CDR3 consists of 14 residues. V was pared by 2 bases and J by 2 bases, with 10 bases between. The CDR3 DNA sequence: TGTGCCAGCAGCTTATCCCCGGATACCTACGAGCAGTACTTC. Residues: CASSLSPDTYEQYF.

The genes are TRBV27 and TRBJ1-5; TRBD1 aligns across 8 bases. Germline V gene data show CDR1 as MNHEY and CDR2 as SMNVEV (reference sequence). This CDR3 spans 15 amino acids. Germline trimming cut 4 bases from V and 0 bases from J; bases unmatched to any gene: 2. This chain's CDR3 is CASSWTGFSNQPQHF. The CDR3 DNA follows: TGTGCCAGCAGTTGGACAGGGTTTAGCAATCAGCCCCAGCATTTT.

Remarks on this clone: The same CDR3 arises from other DNA sequences in this sample as well. This chain connects TRBV5-1 to TRBJ1-1; D perhaps matches TRBD1 (5 bases). V lost 0 bases to trimming and J lost 2 bases, with 8 bases between them. Germline assignment: CDR1 SGHRS and CDR2 YFSETQ. The CDR3 spans 14 residues. The CDR3 DNA follows: TGCGCCAGCAGCTTGGACAGGACCAACACTGAAGCTTTCTTT. It is translated as CASSLDRTNTEAFF.

The V gene is TRBV23-1, the J gene TRBJ2-2; D not resolved. TRBV23-1 is sorted into the ORF group, with uncertain function. V dropped 10 bases and J dropped 4 bases, with 4 bases sitting between them. CDR3 length equals 10 residues. CDR3: CANLTGELFF. In nucleotides, the CDR3 is TGCGCCAACCTCACCGGGGAGCTGTTTTTT.

V and J are TRBV30 and TRBJ2-1; D not resolved. CDR3 length: 14 amino acids. V lost 4 bases to trimming and J lost 0 bases, with 10 bases between them. Germline V gene sequence: CDR1 GTSNPN, CDR2 SVGIG (reference sequence). Written as DNA, the CDR3 is TGTGCCTGGACTAGTTGGCGCTCCTACAATGAGCAGTTCTTC. It encodes CAWTSWRSYNEQFF. Complete variable domain (other parts from reference TRBV30 and TRBJ2-1): SQTIHQWPATLVQPVGSPLSLECTVEGTSNPNLYWYRQAAGRGLQLLFYSVGIGQISSEVPQNLSASRPQDRQFILSSKKLLLSDSGFYLCAWTSWRSYNEQFFGPGTRLTVL.